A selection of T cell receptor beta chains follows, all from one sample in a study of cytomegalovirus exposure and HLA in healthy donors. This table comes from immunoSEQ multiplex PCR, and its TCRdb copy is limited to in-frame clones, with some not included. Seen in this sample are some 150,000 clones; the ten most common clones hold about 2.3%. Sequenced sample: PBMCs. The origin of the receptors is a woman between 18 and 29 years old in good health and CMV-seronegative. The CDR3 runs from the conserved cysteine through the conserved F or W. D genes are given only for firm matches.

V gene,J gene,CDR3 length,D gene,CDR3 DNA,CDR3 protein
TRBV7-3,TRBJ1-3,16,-,TGTGCCAGCAGCTTAGAGGGTCCAAGCCCTGGAAACACCATATATTTT,CASSLEGPSPGNTIYF
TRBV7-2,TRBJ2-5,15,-,TGTGCCAGCAGCTTAGACGTGGGAGCAGGAGAGACCCAGTACTTC,CASSLDVGAGETQYF
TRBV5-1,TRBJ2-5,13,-,TGCGCCAGCAGCGCTGGTAGTCAAGAGACCCAGTACTTC,CASSAGSQETQYF
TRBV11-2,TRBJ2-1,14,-,TGTGCCAGCTGTATTGGCGGGTCTCACAATGAGCAGTTCTTC,CASCIGGSHNEQFF
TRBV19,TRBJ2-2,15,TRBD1,TGTGCCAGTAGTATTACGGGACAGCTCACCGGGGAGCTGTTTTTT,CASSITGQLTGELFF
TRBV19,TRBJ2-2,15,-,TGTGCCAGTAGTCTTCCTCCTCGGGGGACCGGGGAGCTGTTTTTT,CASSLPPRGTGELFF
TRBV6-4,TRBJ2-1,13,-,TGTGCCAGCAGTGAAAGAGCGAGCAATGAGCAGTTCTTC,CASSERASNEQFF
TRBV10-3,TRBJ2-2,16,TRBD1,TGTGCCATCAGTGACGGGACAGGGGTTAAAGGCGGGGAGCTGTTTTTT,CAISDGTGVKGGELFF
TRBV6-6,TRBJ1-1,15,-,TGTGCCAGCACTCAACGGCGGGGCGGGGACACTGAAGCTTTCTTT,CASTQRRGGDTEAFF
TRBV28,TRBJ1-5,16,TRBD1,TGTGCCAGCAGTTTAGTTAGGGGGCTGTCCAATCAGCCCCAGCATTTT,CASSLVRGLSNQPQHF
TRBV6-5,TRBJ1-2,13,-,TGTGCCAGCAGTGACAGTGGGGCTATTGGCTACACCTTC,CASSDSGAIGYTF
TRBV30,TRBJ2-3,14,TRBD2,TGTGCCTACGCCGGGCTAGCGGGCGCAGATACGCAGTATTTT,CAYAGLAGADTQYF
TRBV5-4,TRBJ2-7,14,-,TGTGCCAGCAGCTCCGACCGGAGAGGTTACGAGCAGTACTTC,CASSSDRRGYEQYF
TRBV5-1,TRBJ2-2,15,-,TGCGCCAGCAGCTCGGTCAGGGTGCGGACCGGGGAGCTGTTTTTT,CASSSVRVRTGELFF
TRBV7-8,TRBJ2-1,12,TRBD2,TGTGCCAGCACCTCCGGGACTAGCAAGCAGTTCTTC,CASTSGTSKQFF
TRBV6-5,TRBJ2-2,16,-,TGTGCCAGCAGTTACTCACCAGGGATGAACACCGGGGAGCTGTTTTTT,CASSYSPGMNTGELFF
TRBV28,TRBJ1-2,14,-,TGTGCCAGCAGTTTTCTCAGGGGTAACTATGGCTACACCTTC,CASSFLRGNYGYTF
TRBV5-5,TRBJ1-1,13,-,TGTGCCAGCAGCTCCAGGGTGGGCACTGAAGCTTTCTTT,CASSSRVGTEAFF
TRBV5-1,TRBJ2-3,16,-,TGCGCCAGCAGCTTGGTTTCGTCCGGAGTGGCAGATACGCAGTATTTT,CASSLVSSGVADTQYF
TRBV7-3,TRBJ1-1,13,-,TGTGCCAGCAGCTTAACTATTGGGAGTGAAGCTTTCTTT,CASSLTIGSEAFF
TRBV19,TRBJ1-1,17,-,TGTGCCAGTAGTGTGATTCCCGCGGGGGGGGTGAACACTGAAGCTTTCTTT,CASSVIPAGGVNTEAFF
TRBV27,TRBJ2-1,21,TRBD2,TGTGCCAGCAGTTTATTAGTTGGACTAGCGGGAGAAAAGGGGTTCTACAATGAGCAGTTCTTC,CASSLLVGLAGEKGFYNEQFF
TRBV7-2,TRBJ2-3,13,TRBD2,TGTGCCAGCAGCTTAGGTCAGCGGGGTACGCAGTATTTT,CASSLGQRGTQYF
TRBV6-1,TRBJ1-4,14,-,TGTGCCAGCAGGAGGGGGATTGGGTCTGAAAAACTGTTTTTT,CASRRGIGSEKLFF
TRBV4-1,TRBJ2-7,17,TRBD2,TGCGCCAGCAGCCAAGACACTAGCGGGAGGTCACTGGACGAGCAGTACTTC,CASSQDTSGRSLDEQYF
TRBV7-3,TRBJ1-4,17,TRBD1,TGTGCCAGCAGCTTGAGTCGTGGAGGGGGCAGGGGTGAAAAACTGTTTTTT,CASSLSRGGGRGEKLFF
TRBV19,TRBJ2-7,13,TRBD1,TGTGCCAGTAGTTTCCGGGACAGCTACGAGCAGTACTTC,CASSFRDSYEQYF
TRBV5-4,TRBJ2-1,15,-,TGTGCCAGCAGCTTCGATGTGAGCTCCTACAATGAGCAGTTCTTC,CASSFDVSSYNEQFF
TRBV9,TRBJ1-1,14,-,TGTGCCAGCAGCGTAGCTACGGGGAACACTGAAGCTTTCTTT,CASSVATGNTEAFF
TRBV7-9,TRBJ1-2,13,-,TGTGCCAGCAGCCCCAGTTCAGGGGAGGGCTACACCTTC,CASSPSSGEGYTF
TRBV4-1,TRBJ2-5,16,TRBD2,TGCGCCAGCAGCCAAGCACTAGCGGGGACTCAAGAGACCCAGTACTTC,CASSQALAGTQETQYF
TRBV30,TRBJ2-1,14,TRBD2,TGTGCCTGGACACAAGGACTAGCAGCCAATGAGCAGTTCTTC,CAWTQGLAANEQFF
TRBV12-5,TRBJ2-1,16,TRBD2,TGTGCTAGTGGTTTGATAAGCGGGAGCACCTACAATGAGCAGTTCTTC,CASGLISGSTYNEQFF
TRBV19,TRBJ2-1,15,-,TGTGCCAGTAGTATAGAGGAGCGGAGCCACAATGAGCAGTTCTTC,CASSIEERSHNEQFF
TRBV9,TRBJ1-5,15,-,TGTGCCAGCACCCCAGGTCCAGTCACGGATCAGCCCCAGCATTTT,CASTPGPVTDQPQHF
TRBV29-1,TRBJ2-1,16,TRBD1,TGCAGCGTTGACTCTGCAGGGGGCCTTGGTAAGAATGAGCAGTTCTTC,CSVDSAGGLGKNEQFF
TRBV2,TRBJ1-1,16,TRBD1,TGTGCCAGCAGGGTTGAGGGGGCGGCGTTGGGCACTGAAGCTTTCTTT,CASRVEGAALGTEAFF
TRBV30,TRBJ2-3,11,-,TGTGCCTGGAGTGTATCGGATACGCAGTATTTT,CAWSVSDTQYF
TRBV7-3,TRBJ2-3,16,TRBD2,TGTGCCAGCAGCCCGGGACTAGCGTTTAAGGGGGATACGCAGTATTTT,CASSPGLAFKGDTQYF
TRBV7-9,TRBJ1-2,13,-,TGTGCCAGCAGCTTAGGGACCTGGGAGGGCTACACCTTC,CASSLGTWEGYTF
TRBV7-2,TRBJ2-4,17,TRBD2,TGTGCCAGCAGCTCGCATCTAGCGGGAGTCCCCAAAAACATTCAGTACTTC,CASSSHLAGVPKNIQYF
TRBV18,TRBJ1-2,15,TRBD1,TGTGCCAGCTCACCGACGATGGGACAGGGGTATGGCTACACCTTC,CASSPTMGQGYGYTF